These T cell receptor beta chains were read from a single sample in a study of T cell responses to AZD1222 COVID-19 vaccine. Clones were sequenced by immunoSEQ multiplex PCR, and TCRdb holds only the in-frame ones, with some missing. The sample holds over 130,000 clones, approximately 94% seen once. This material consisted of peripheral blood, taken on day 0 of AZD1222 vaccination. The receptors were gathered from an adult in good health. Both conserved end residues are part of each CDR3. Fields, in order: clone size, J gene, D gene, V gene, CDR3 DNA, CDR3 protein. The D gene is left open where the match is weak. For some rows the clone size is stated as once, few or many, or as a class when expanded; others skip it.

abundance: .; j_gene: TRBJ2-3; d_gene: .; v_gene: TRBV10-2; CDR3nt: TGCGCCAGCAGCCGAGGCGGTACGCAGTATTTT; CDR3aa: CASSRGGTQYF
abundance: .; j_gene: TRBJ2-3; d_gene: .; v_gene: TRBV4-1; CDR3nt: TGCGCCAGCAGCCAAGATTTGGGGGGTGGGACAGATACGCAGTATTTT; CDR3aa: CASSQDLGGGTDTQYF
abundance: .; j_gene: TRBJ1-2; d_gene: .; v_gene: TRBV12-3/TRBV12-4; CDR3nt: TGTGCCAGCAGATCGACGGGCTCGTCAGGCTACACCTTC; CDR3aa: CASRSTGSSGYTF
abundance: .; j_gene: TRBJ2-7; d_gene: .; v_gene: TRBV2; CDR3nt: TGTGCCAGCGCCCGGGACATATCCTACGAGCAGTACTTC; CDR3aa: CASARDISYEQYF
abundance: .; j_gene: TRBJ1-6; d_gene: .; v_gene: TRBV9; CDR3nt: TGTGCCAGCAGCTCTAGACCCATAGGGAGTTCACCCCTCCACTTT; CDR3aa: CASSSRPIGSSPLHF
abundance: .; j_gene: TRBJ2-3; d_gene: TRBD2; v_gene: TRBV5-5; CDR3nt: TGTGCCAGCAGCGTCCTGACGGGGGGGCCGGGGGATACGCAGTATTTT; CDR3aa: CASSVLTGGPGDTQYF
abundance: .; j_gene: TRBJ2-7; d_gene: .; v_gene: TRBV30; CDR3nt: TGTGCCTGGAGTGAGGGCAGGCCGCCCCTCGAGCAGTACTTC; CDR3aa: CAWSEGRPPLEQYF
abundance: .; j_gene: TRBJ2-7; d_gene: .; v_gene: TRBV6-5; CDR3nt: TGTGCCAGCAGGCGCAGGGTCGCCTACGAGCAGTACTTC; CDR3aa: CASRRRVAYEQYF
abundance: .; j_gene: TRBJ2-1; d_gene: .; v_gene: TRBV5-6; CDR3nt: TGTGCCAGCAGCCCCGACAGGTCCTCCTACAATGAGCAGTTCTTC; CDR3aa: CASSPDRSSYNEQFF
abundance: .; j_gene: TRBJ1-2; d_gene: .; v_gene: TRBV4-1; CDR3nt: TGCGCCAGCAGCCAAGATGGCAACTATGGCTACACCTTC; CDR3aa: CASSQDGNYGYTF
abundance: once; j_gene: TRBJ2-7; d_gene: .; v_gene: TRBV5-8; CDR3nt: TGTGCCAGCAGCTTGACAGGCTCCTACGAGCAGTACTTC; CDR3aa: CASSLTGSYEQYF
abundance: .; j_gene: TRBJ2-7; d_gene: .; v_gene: TRBV4-3; CDR3nt: TGCGCCAGCAGCCAAGATAGGGGTTACGAGCAGTACTTC; CDR3aa: CASSQDRGYEQYF
abundance: .; j_gene: TRBJ2-5; d_gene: TRBD2; v_gene: TRBV19; CDR3nt: TGTGCCAGTACCCCGGGGAGGGAAGAGACCCAGTACTTC; CDR3aa: CASTPGREETQYF
abundance: .; j_gene: TRBJ2-5; d_gene: .; v_gene: TRBV19; CDR3nt: TGTGCCAGTAGTATTCAAATCCAAGAGACCCAGTACTTC; CDR3aa: CASSIQIQETQYF
abundance: .; j_gene: TRBJ2-7; d_gene: .; v_gene: TRBV7-2; CDR3nt: TGTGCCAGCAGCCCATCGTTAGCAGGGTCCTACGAGCAGTACTTC; CDR3aa: CASSPSLAGSYEQYF
abundance: .; j_gene: TRBJ1-2; d_gene: .; v_gene: TRBV5-4; CDR3nt: TGTGCCAGCAGCGTTGGACAGTTTAACTATGGCTACACCTTC; CDR3aa: CASSVGQFNYGYTF
abundance: .; j_gene: TRBJ2-1; d_gene: .; v_gene: TRBV19; CDR3nt: TGTGCCAGTAGTATCGTTCCATCCCAGTACCGGGGTGAGCAGTTCTTC; CDR3aa: CASSIVPSQYRGEQFF
abundance: .; j_gene: TRBJ2-3; d_gene: .; v_gene: TRBV10-3; CDR3nt: TGTGCCATACGACGGGGGGCCCTAAGCACAGATACGCAGTATTTT; CDR3aa: CAIRRGALSTDTQYF
abundance: .; j_gene: TRBJ1-2; d_gene: TRBD1; v_gene: TRBV10-3; CDR3nt: TGTGCCATCAACAGGGACAGAGCTAACTATGGCTACACCTTC; CDR3aa: CAINRDRANYGYTF
abundance: .; j_gene: TRBJ2-7; d_gene: TRBD2; v_gene: TRBV27; CDR3nt: TGTGCCAGCAACCCAGACAGGGGCGCTAGCGGGAGCATCTACGAGCAGTACTTC; CDR3aa: CASNPDRGASGSIYEQYF
abundance: .; j_gene: TRBJ2-2; d_gene: TRBD2; v_gene: TRBV28; CDR3nt: TGTGCCAGCAGTCGACTAGCGGGAGCAGTCACCGGGGAGCTGTTTTTT; CDR3aa: CASSRLAGAVTGELFF
abundance: .; j_gene: TRBJ1-4; d_gene: TRBD1; v_gene: TRBV14; CDR3nt: TGTGCCAGCAGCCATAGACAGGGAACTGCAACTAATGAAAAACTGTTTTTT; CDR3aa: CASSHRQGTATNEKLFF
abundance: .; j_gene: TRBJ2-5; d_gene: .; v_gene: TRBV6-5; CDR3nt: TGTGCCAGCAGTACTAAGGTGACCCAGTACTTC; CDR3aa: CASSTKVTQYF
abundance: .; j_gene: TRBJ1-1; d_gene: .; v_gene: TRBV15; CDR3nt: TGTGCCACCGGGAGAGGTGGATCTGGGGAAGCTTTCTTT; CDR3aa: CATGRGGSGEAFF
abundance: .; j_gene: TRBJ2-7; d_gene: .; v_gene: TRBV11-3; CDR3nt: TGTGCCAGCAGCTTTGGGACGGCGAGCTCCTACGAGCAGTACTTC; CDR3aa: CASSFGTASSYEQYF
abundance: .; j_gene: TRBJ1-1; d_gene: .; v_gene: TRBV7-2; CDR3nt: TGTGCCAGCAGCTTAGGGGGGCTCGGCACTGAAGCTTTCTTT; CDR3aa: CASSLGGLGTEAFF
abundance: .; j_gene: TRBJ2-3; d_gene: .; v_gene: TRBV7-9; CDR3nt: TGTGCCATCCATCGGGGGACAGATACGCAGTATTTT; CDR3aa: CAIHRGTDTQYF
abundance: few; j_gene: TRBJ1-4; d_gene: TRBD1; v_gene: TRBV7-2; CDR3nt: TGTGCCAGCAGCCCAGGACAGGGAACTAATGAAAAACTGTTTTTT; CDR3aa: CASSPGQGTNEKLFF
abundance: .; j_gene: TRBJ2-3; d_gene: TRBD2; v_gene: TRBV19; CDR3nt: TGTGCCAGTAGTATAGATCACACGCTAGCGGGCTTGGGAGATACGCAGTATTTT; CDR3aa: CASSIDHTLAGLGDTQYF
abundance: .; j_gene: TRBJ1-5; d_gene: .; v_gene: TRBV6-6; CDR3nt: TGTGCCAGCAGTCCCACAGGGATTAGCAATCAGCCCCAGCATTTT; CDR3aa: CASSPTGISNQPQHF
abundance: .; j_gene: TRBJ2-5; d_gene: .; v_gene: TRBV10-2; CDR3nt: TGCGCCAGCAGTGGACCTTCTGGGGAGACCCAGTACTTC; CDR3aa: CASSGPSGETQYF
abundance: .; j_gene: TRBJ1-1; d_gene: .; v_gene: TRBV7-2; CDR3nt: TGTGCCAGCAGCCCCCGACACAATTCGAACACTGAAGCTTTCTTT; CDR3aa: CASSPRHNSNTEAFF
abundance: .; j_gene: TRBJ1-1; d_gene: .; v_gene: TRBV2; CDR3nt: TGTGCCAGCAGTGTTTCCAGGTTGAACACTGAAGCTTTCTTT; CDR3aa: CASSVSRLNTEAFF
abundance: .; j_gene: TRBJ2-7; d_gene: .; v_gene: TRBV7-2; CDR3nt: TGTGCCAGCAGCCAGGGGTCAGGTGAGGGGCTTAACTACGAGCAGTACTTC; CDR3aa: CASSQGSGEGLNYEQYF
abundance: .; j_gene: TRBJ2-7; d_gene: .; v_gene: TRBV7-2; CDR3nt: TGTGCCAGCAGCTTAGTTCTAAGCAAGTACGAGCAGTACTTC; CDR3aa: CASSLVLSKYEQYF
abundance: .; j_gene: TRBJ2-1; d_gene: .; v_gene: TRBV12-2; CDR3nt: TGTGCAAGTCGCTTAGGTGCAGCGAGTTCCTACAATGAGCAGTTCTTC; CDR3aa: CASRLGAASSYNEQFF